A single sample gave rise to the 5 T cell receptor beta chains below, sequenced in a study of shared clonotypes between healthy human individuals. TCRdb keeps only in-frame clones here, not all; method: immunoSEQ multiplex PCR. The sample lists hundreds of thousands of clones, roughly 70% occurring once. The sample consisted of memory CD4+ T cells sorted from blood. Sample subset: CD45RA-negative fraction. The receptors stem from a woman aged 25 to 45 in good health.

CDR3 region: CASSSVSATGNNSPLHF. CDR3 nucleotides: TGTGCCAGCAGTTCTGTTTCCGCGACAGGGAATAATTCACCCCTCCACTTT. V gene TRBV27 combines with J gene TRBJ1-6, with 7 bases fitting TRBD1. Trimming took 4 bases from V and 5 from J; bases not matched to a gene: 11. The V gene's germline CDR1 is MNHEY and CDR2 SMNVEV (reference sequence). This CDR3 spans 17 amino acids.

This chain links TRBV7-8 with TRBJ1-2; 8 bases agree with TRBD1. Trimming cost V 2 bases and J 5 bases; bases outside gene matches: 4. Per germline, CDR1 SGHVS and CDR2 FQNEAQ. This CDR3 has 14 amino acids. CDR3 nucleotide sequence: TGTGCCAGCAGCTTATCTCAGGGGGCGTATGGCTACACCTTC. It codes for CASSLSQGAYGYTF.

V gene TRBV10-3 combines with J gene TRBJ2-7, with 7 positions matching TRBD1. CDR1 ENHRY and CDR2 SYGVKD come from the germline V gene. The CDR3 sequence is 13 residues long. The V segment lost 7 bases and the J segment 5 bases; nucleotides outside the gene matches: 8. CDR3 in amino acids: CAINSDREHEQYF. The CDR3 DNA reads TGTGCCATCAACAGTGACAGGGAGCACGAGCAGTACTTC.

J is TRBJ2-2 and V is TRBV7-8; TRBD1 agrees at 9 bases. The CDR3 runs to 15 residues. Trimming took 2 bases from V and 7 from J; bases not matched to a gene: 5. CDR1 and CDR2 from the germline V gene are SGHVS and FQNEAQ. The CDR3 sequence is CASSLRTGVGGELFF. The CDR3 DNA sequence: TGTGCCAGCAGCTTAAGGACAGGGGTAGGCGGGGAGCTGTTTTTT.

This chain links TRBV5-1 with TRBJ1-1; no clear D gene. V was cut by 4 bases and J by 1 base, with 11 bases left in between. Germline V gene lookup returns CDR1 SGHRS and CDR2 YFSETQ. CDR3 length: 14 residues. Here the CDR3 reads CASSPQASNTEAFF. CDR3 nucleotides: TGCGCCAGCAGCCCGCAAGCGTCGAACACTGAAGCTTTCTTT.